The clone carrying this T cell receptor beta chain was seen a handful of times. Its target is unknown. Assay: immunoSEQ multiplex PCR; the TCRdb copy retains only in-frame clones and omits some. The sample lists over 400,000 clones; 89% were seen once. The data originate from a study of Ad26.COV2.S vaccination and SARS-CoV-2 variants. Study results and limitations: It was vaccine recipients, not placebo recipients, who had the higher spike-specific TCR breadth.

This sample's treatment: about 20 received Ad26.COV2.S at low or high dose, single or two shots; 5 received placebo; per-sample allocation not given. Samples analyzed were those drawn on day 63 after the first vaccine or placebo injection. Wuhan-strain SARS-CoV-2 spike was expressed by the Ad26 vector that made up the vaccine. The CDR3 has 13 residues. The germline gives CDR1 LNHDA, CDR2 SQIVND (reference sequence). The V and J ends lost 8 bases and 4 bases, in that order; junction bases with no gene match: 4. The source material was peripheral blood, sampled in a trial of Ad26.COV2.S vaccine versus placebo. This rearrangement joins TRBV19 to TRBJ1-5; 8 bases are shared with TRBD1. This clonotype was sampled from a person between 18 and 65 years old who received the Ad26.COV2.S COVID-19 vaccine or a placebo. The CDR3 loop is CASDRGPNQPQHF. DNA for the CDR3: TGTGCCAGTGACAGGGGCCCAAATCAGCCCCAGCATTTT. Complete variable domain (other parts from reference TRBV19 and TRBJ1-5): DGGITQSPKYLFRKEGQNVTLSCEQNLNHDAMYWYRQDPGQGLRLIYYSQIVNDFQKGDIAEGYSVSREKKESFPLTVTSAQKNPTAFYLCASDRGPNQPQHFGDGTRLSIL.